This T cell receptor (beta chain) comes out of a study of human CD8 memory T cell subsets (dated by TCRdb to 2018 to 2020). Study-wide context: The clonal relationships among stem-like (TSTEM), progenitor exhausted-like (TPEX) and effector memory CD8+ T cell subsets were assessed by comparing the TCRbeta repertoires of these subsets. More than 5 donors each provided TSTEM, TPEX and effector memory subsets, from which TCRbeta repertoires were obtained.

About this clonotype: Its cognate antigen has yet to be identified.

Early differentiated memory cells that were CCR7+ PD-1+ TIGIT+ and showed dysfunctional, exhausted-like traits were classified as progenitor exhausted-like memory CD8+ T cells (TPEX). Density gradient separation was used to isolate peripheral blood mononuclear cells from healthy donor buffy coats. The study enriched total CD8+ T cells through negative magnetic separation using EasySep or MojoSort CD8+ T cell isolation kits. An RNeasy Mini Kit was used to extract total RNA from duplicate vials of about 150,000 sorted CD8+ T cells per subset. PBMCs were used either fresh or after being cryopreserved in fetal bovine serum containing about 9.8% DMSO. CD8+ T cell subsets were sorted to purity by fluorescence-activated cell sorting on a FACSAria III. For sequencing, a NextSeq 550 was employed. A Human TCR Profiling Kit was used to prepare UMI-labeled 5' RACE TCRbeta libraries. Every TCRbeta library was prepared in parallel with an identical number of PCR cycles. The original methods were these. Each TCRbeta library contained between about 2,800 and 20,000 functional CDR3beta clonotypes. MIGEC 1.2.9 was used for UMI extraction and consensus assembly, with a minimum of three reads required per UMI. MiXCR 3.0.3 was used to extract in-frame CDR3beta repertoires. Diversity metrics were computed in VDJtools 1.2.1 after downsampling each sample to 42,000 randomly selected UMIs. For each sample pair, the repertoire overlap metrics D, R and F2 were calculated in VDJtools using the top 3,000 clones. The reads were reprocessed in TCRdb, with one entry per CDR3 protein sequence and no accompanying DNA. The V and J calls were determined by TCRdb, not by the authors. The sample's table lists a count of several thousand distinct CDR3 sequences. The ten largest clones capture roughly 15% of the sample.

Overall study results and their limits: Although both stem-like subsets shared clonotypes with effector memory cells, the overlap between TSTEM and TPEX repertoires was minimal, suggesting distinct antigen spectra for the TSTEM and TPEX subsets. Normalized Shannon-Wiener diversity was similarly high in the TSTEM and TPEX subsets, while the effector memory subsets were comparatively less diverse. Greater repertoire diversity in TSTEM than in TPEX subsets was suggested by Chao1 estimates, potentially reflecting a broader range of specificities. Only TCRbeta chains were sequenced, and repertoire comparisons were based on a handful of donors, with testing performed by paired t-tests and Bonferroni correction.

The CDR3, from cysteine to phenylalanine, totals 13 residues. No DNA is recorded. The germline V gene (reference sequence) provides CDR1 DFQATT and CDR2 SNEGSKA. The sequencing sample was made of CD8+ T cells from PBMCs. Recombination connected TRBV20-1 to TRBJ2-2; TCRdb outputs TRBD2, but without DNA this stays unchecked. The clonotype comes from a human donor in good health. The CDR3 has the sequence CSAEATNTGELFF.